The 3 T cell receptor beta chains presented below share a single source sample, sequenced in a study of Tregs in tolerant kidney transplant recipients. Mixed chimerism was transient after nonmyeloablative marrow transplants from related graft donors. Clones were read by immunoSEQ multiplex PCR, and TCRdb kept only the in-frame ones, dropping some. The sample records 65,000 or so clones, over 75% being singletons. This specimen was CD4+ T cells from blood (PBMCs), taken 6 months after the transplant. All receptors derive from a human patient who received a combined kidney and bone marrow transplant. T cells may partly derive from the graft donor.

The chain recombines TRBV5-1 with TRBJ2-3; 10 bases map to TRBD2. Germline CDR1 is SGHRS and CDR2 is YFSETQ. V trimming: 3 bases; J trimming: 2 bases; junction bases outside the gene matches: 3. The CDR3 has 15 residues. This chain's CDR3 is CASSWTSGFTDTQYF. In DNA, the CDR3 is TGCGCCAGCAGCTGGACTAGCGGATTCACAGATACGCAGTATTTT.

The rearrangement uses TRBV25-1 and TRBJ1-5, with 10 bases lining up with TRBD1. CDR1 and CDR2 from the germline V gene are MGHDK and SYGVNS. The CDR3 is made up of 15 amino acids. V lost 4 bases to trimming and J lost 2 bases; unmatched junction nucleotides: 2. The CDR3 coding sequence is TGTGCCAGCAGTGCCGGGACAGGGGGCAATCAGCCCCAGCATTTT. Protein: CASSAGTGGNQPQHF.

The CDR3 protein is CATSRTGTYGYTF. DNA of the CDR3: TGTGCCACCAGCAGAACAGGGACCTATGGCTACACCTTC. The chain carries TRBV15 and TRBJ1-2; weak D call: TRBD1 (6 bases). Germline V lookup: CDR1 LNHNV, CDR2 YYDKDF (reference sequence). V was cut by 2 bases and J by 4 bases, with 8 bases left in between. The CDR3 has 13 residues.